This T cell receptor beta chain is drawn from a study of T cell responses to AZD1222 COVID-19 vaccine (dated by TCRdb to about 2021). Regarding the study in general: Because spike-specific TCR depth and breadth did not differ between the two schedules, AZD1222 recipients who got a second dose at roughly 4 weeks were pooled with those who got a second dose at roughly 12 weeks. TCR sequencing covered 233 trial participants: approximately 200 given two doses of AZD1222 and approximately 26 given two doses of MenACWY control vaccine. Trial participants were enrolled into age subgroups of 18-55, 56-69 and 70-plus years, which contained around 150, 28 and 57 TCR-sequenced participants, respectively.

The CDR3 regions of human TCRbeta chains were analyzed by immunosequencing. In the source study's methods: Repertoire TCRs were checked for matches against a reference library of SARS-CoV-2-specific TCRs that had been generated using the MIRA antigen-specificity platform. Breadth was defined as the fraction of unique TCRs that were SARS-CoV-2-associated, and depth was defined as the fraction of total T cells that were SARS-CoV-2-associated. Using the MIRA data, each spike-specific TCR was mapped to the spike region that the TCR reacts to and placed in a CD4 or CD8 class. Log10-transformed breadth and depth values were compared by one-way ANOVA with Sidak's multiple comparisons tests. TCRdb carries this immuneACCESS record with in-frame sequences only. Its versions omit some clonotypes, under half of them owing to an unresolved V gene in the studies checked, with the rest unexplained. That table furnishes V, J and clone size, whereas the DNA furnished D and trimming. This sample is represented by around 99,000 clones; 75% to 90% of them were singletons. Approximately 4% of the sample is held by the ten biggest clonotypes.

There are 13 amino acids in the CDR3, from cysteine to phenylalanine inclusive. The read is trimmed to its CDR3 DNA, 39 bases read in frame from base 1. The germline V gene (reference sequence) yields LNHNV for CDR1 and YYDKDF for CDR2. The V and J ends are trimmed by 0 bases and 4 bases, leaving 6 bases between them. Points on this clone: Its cognate antigen has yet to be identified. No clone much larger than this one lies a single base away; base qualities are absent.

The investigation overall reported the following: The 56-69-year group was small, and its depth increase did not reach significance, likely because of low power. Epitopes outside the regions mutated in the B.1.351 and B.1.1.7 variants were reportedly recognized by nearly half of the unique spike-specific TCRs. Because no day 14 peak-response samples were available, the repertoires could be characterized only after the peak T cell response. Participants were mostly white British and included more females than males, and it was suggested by the authors that clonal diversity may have been underestimated. After two AZD1222 doses, spike-specific TCR breadth and depth were significantly higher than at day 0 and than in MenACWY recipients. The vaccine-associated CD4 TCRs covered the entire spike protein, and the dominant responses fell in regions 160-218 and 743-854. Only five or six AZD1222 recipients were SARS-CoV-2 seropositive at baseline, limiting conclusions about previously exposed vaccinees.

The meaning of the sample's time point label: baseline before first vaccination. Vaccinee samples came from UK trials COV001 and COV002, including a single-blind randomized controlled phase 2/3 trial of AZD1222 (ChAdOx1 nCoV-19) in healthy adults. For TCRbeta chain sequencing, PBMC samples from trial participants were taken at day 0 and at day 28 after the second dose. The clonotype comes from an adult in good health. Here the sequenced sample was peripheral blood, taken on day 0 of AZD1222 vaccination. This receptor chain uses TRBV15 and TRBJ1-2; the D gene cannot be named for sure. CDR3 sequence: CATSRDLGYGYTF. The DNA sequence is TGTGCCACCAGCAGAGATCTAGGCTATGGCTACACCTTC.